This T cell receptor (beta chain) was found in a study of blood T cell repertoires in COVID-19 (dated by TCRdb to the early 2020s). The study in broad terms: The collaborator samples originated in the United States, Italy and Spain and spanned the acute and convalescent phases of COVID-19. The material from the prospective study consisted of cDNA or gDNA derived from T cells, B-cell-depleted T cells, or PBMCs. The dataset comprised deeply sampled blood TCRbeta repertoires from subjects exposed to, actively infected with, or recovered from COVID-19. A freely available public database, intended as a resource for researchers studying the immune response to SARS-CoV-2, is where the repertoires were released. Samples came from the ongoing ImmuneRACE study (first 160 participants) plus 1,254 subjects from 6 global collaborators. Nearly every sample came with metadata listing a de-identified subject ID, COVID-19 status, age in years and sex. Where available, HLA class I and class II types were obtained from metadata supplied by the sample provider rather than from assay-based typing. The investigation overall reported the following: How much clinical and demographic metadata was included differed by source and by participant, and the metadata was provided uncurated.

TCRbeta CDR3 regions were amplified from genomic DNA by means of the immunoSEQ Assay, a bias-controlled multiplex PCR. Per the source publication's procedure: Within the assay, amplification of reference gene primers was used to estimate how many nucleated cells each sample contained. Sequence reads were collapsed and filtered to measure the absolute abundance of every unique TCRbeta CDR3 rearrangement. For each sample, productive Simpson clonality was calculated by taking the square root of Simpson's diversity index across productive rearrangements. TCRdb carries this immuneACCESS record with in-frame sequences only. Its versions omit some clonotypes, under half of them owing to an unresolved V gene in the studies checked, with the rest unexplained. D and trimming were read from the DNA, whereas the V and J calls and clone size are those reported in that table. This sample gives over 65,000 clones in total; around 78% of them show up just once. The ten most abundant clones make up 35% to 40% of the sample.

With respect to this clone: This clone's antigen is unknown. Within one base of it there is no much larger clone, and no base qualities were kept.

One collaborating source in Seattle enrolled patients during active infection and followed them longitudinally through the course of disease. Each collaborating institution followed its own protocols to collect whole blood in K2EDTA tubes. For TCRbeta analysis, collaborators shipped samples as frozen whole blood, isolated PBMCs, or DNA extracted from either of those sample types. The TCR comes from a man aged 60 to 75 with COVID-19, enrolled during active disease. The sequencing input was peripheral blood.

The nucleotide sequence reads as follows: TGTGCAGCCCGTCCGGGACAGAACACCGGGGAGCTGTTTTTT. It is translated as CAARPGQNTGELFF. The rearrangement joined TRBV6-5 to TRBJ2-2, and the D gene may be TRBD1, 6 bases matching. The germline V gene gives CDR1 as MNHEY and CDR2 as SVGAGI. From the cysteine up to the phenylalanine, the CDR3 has a length of 14 residues. CDR3 DNA is the only sequence kept; it has 42 bases, read in frame from the first base.